These 4 T cell receptor beta chains share one sample of origin, sequenced in a study of cytomegalovirus exposure and HLA in healthy donors. Primers included in the PCR were 60 Vbeta and 13 Jbeta primers. Profiling relied on immunoSEQ multiplex PCR, and the TCRdb table lists in-frame clones only, not all of them. The table records roughly 100,000 clones, over 70% of them present only once. The specimen was PBMCs. These receptors originate from a male donor in good health and CMV-seropositive.

The chain employs TRBV4-3 and TRBJ1-2; D is perhaps TRBD1 (5 bases). The CDR3 spans 17 residues. CDR1 is LGHNA, CDR2 YSLEER, per germline. V lost 1 base, J lost 4 bases, and 19 bases lay in between. CDR3 DNA: TGCGCCAGCAGCCAAGTGGGACCGTATGGAGGGATCTATGGCTACACCTTC. As protein: CASSQVGPYGGIYGYTF.

The rearrangement joins TRBV14 to TRBJ2-1; D is perhaps TRBD2 (7 bases). Germline values: CDR1 SGHDN, CDR2 FVKESK. Between the trimmed V and J ends, which lost 4 bases and 6 bases, there was a span of 16 bases. This CDR3 spans 15 amino acids. CDR3 in amino acids: CASSPWWGGGNEQFF. The CDR3 DNA reads as TGTGCCAGCAGCCCTTGGTGGGGGGGCGGCAATGAGCAGTTCTTC.

The chain carries TRBV6-5 and TRBJ1-2; D not resolved. This CDR3 has 15 residues. Germline assignment: CDR1 MNHEY and CDR2 SVGAGI. Trimming took off 0 bases at V and 8 bases at J, with 16 bases between the two ends. The CDR3 reads CASSYSISGGEGYTF. In DNA form, the CDR3 reads TGTGCCAGCAGTTACTCGATTTCCGGAGGTGAAGGCTACACCTTC.

V gene TRBV18 combines with J gene TRBJ2-2; 8 bases agree with TRBD1. The CDR3 has 16 residues. V gave up 4 bases and J gave up 1 base; unmatched junction bases: 5. The V gene's germline CDR1 is KGHSH and CDR2 LQKENI. The CDR3 DNA follows: TGTGCCAGCTCACGGACAGGGCGAGAGAACACCGGGGAGCTGTTTTTT. This encodes CASSRTGRENTGELFF.